This T cell receptor beta chain was sequenced for a study of cytomegalovirus exposure and HLA in healthy donors. The overall study: A later analysis reported the same platform for the roughly 120 validation repertoires and the roughly 630 first-cohort repertoires.

The data were produced by immunoSEQ multiplex PCR, yet TCRdb's version contains in-frame clones alone and is incomplete. The sample holds over 120,000 clones, roughly 87% seen once. As concerns this clone: Its specificity is unknown.

Study-wide results and limits: Cytomegalovirus association was assigned to over 150 TCR beta chains. According to a subsequent analysis, TCR clusters identified in the first cohort showed a tendency to co-occur across the roughly 130 validation repertoires. Reported results showed that the classifier diagnosed cytomegalovirus status with high specificity and sensitivity.

The CDR3 totals 21 residues. Trimming took 4 bases from V and 2 from J; bases not matched to a gene: 18. The germline V gene has CDR1 SGHRS and CDR2 YFSETQ. Input material: PBMCs. The chain couples TRBV5-1 to TRBJ2-6; TRBD2 matches at 10 bases. This sequence originates from a man younger than 30 in good health and CMV-seropositive. Written as DNA, the CDR3 is TGCGCCAGCAGCAGGACATATCATTGGGAGCGGGAGGGCCCTGGGGCCAACGTCCTGACTTTC. Protein product: CASSRTYHWEREGPGANVLTF.